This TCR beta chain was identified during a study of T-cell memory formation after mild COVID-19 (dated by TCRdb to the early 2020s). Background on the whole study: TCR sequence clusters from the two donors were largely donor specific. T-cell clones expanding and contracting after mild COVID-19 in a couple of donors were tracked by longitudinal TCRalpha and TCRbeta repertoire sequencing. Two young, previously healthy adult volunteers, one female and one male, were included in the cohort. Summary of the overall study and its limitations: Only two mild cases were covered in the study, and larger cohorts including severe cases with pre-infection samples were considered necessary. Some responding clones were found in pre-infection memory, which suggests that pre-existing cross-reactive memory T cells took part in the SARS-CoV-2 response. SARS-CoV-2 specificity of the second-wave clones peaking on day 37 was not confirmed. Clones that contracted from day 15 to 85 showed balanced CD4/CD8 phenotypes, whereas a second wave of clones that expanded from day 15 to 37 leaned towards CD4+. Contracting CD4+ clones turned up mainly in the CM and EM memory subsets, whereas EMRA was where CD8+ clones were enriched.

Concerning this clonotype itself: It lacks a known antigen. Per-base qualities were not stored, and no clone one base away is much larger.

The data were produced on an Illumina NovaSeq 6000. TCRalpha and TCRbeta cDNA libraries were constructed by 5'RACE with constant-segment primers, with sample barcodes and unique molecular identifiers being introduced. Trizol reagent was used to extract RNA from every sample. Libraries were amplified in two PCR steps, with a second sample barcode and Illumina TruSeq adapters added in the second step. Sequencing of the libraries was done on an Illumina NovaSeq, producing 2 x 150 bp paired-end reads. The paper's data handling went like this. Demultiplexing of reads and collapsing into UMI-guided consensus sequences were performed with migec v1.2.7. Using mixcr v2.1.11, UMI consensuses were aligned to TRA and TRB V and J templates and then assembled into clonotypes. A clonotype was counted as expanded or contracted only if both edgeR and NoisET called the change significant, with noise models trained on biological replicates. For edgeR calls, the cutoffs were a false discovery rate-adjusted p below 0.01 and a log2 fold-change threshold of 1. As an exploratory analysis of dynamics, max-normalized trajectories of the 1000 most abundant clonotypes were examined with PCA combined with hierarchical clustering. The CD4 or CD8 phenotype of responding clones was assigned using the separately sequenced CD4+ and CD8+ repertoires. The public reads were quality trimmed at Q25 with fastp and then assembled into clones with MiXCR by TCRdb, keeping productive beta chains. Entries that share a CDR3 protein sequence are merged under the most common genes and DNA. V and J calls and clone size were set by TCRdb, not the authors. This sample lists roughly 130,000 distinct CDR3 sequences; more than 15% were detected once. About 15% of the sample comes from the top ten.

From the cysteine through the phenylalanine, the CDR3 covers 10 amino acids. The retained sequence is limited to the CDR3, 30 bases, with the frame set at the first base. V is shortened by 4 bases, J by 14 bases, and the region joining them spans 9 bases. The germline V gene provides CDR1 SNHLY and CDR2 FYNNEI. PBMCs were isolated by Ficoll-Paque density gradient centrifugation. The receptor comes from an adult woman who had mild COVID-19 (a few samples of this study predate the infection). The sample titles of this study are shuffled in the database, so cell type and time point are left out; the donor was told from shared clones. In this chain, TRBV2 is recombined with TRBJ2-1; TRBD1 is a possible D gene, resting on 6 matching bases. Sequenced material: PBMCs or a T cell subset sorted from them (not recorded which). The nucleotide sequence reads TGTGCCAGCAGTGGGGACATGGAGTTCTTC. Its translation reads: CASSGDMEFF.